Presented here are 13 T cell receptor beta chains from one specimen sequenced in a study of T cell repertoires in cytomegalovirus infection. TCRdb reprocessed the reads with MiXCR, giving one entry per CDR3 protein. The data hold 150,000 to 200,000 distinct CDR3 sequences, with 14% observed a single time. The sequenced material came from PBMCs. The source is a human donor in good health (CMV status not recorded). Some clones in this sample may be carry-over from other donors' samples.

This chain links TRBV5-6 with TRBJ1-1; possibly TRBD1 for D (5 bases). Trimming left V 4 bases short and J 3 bases short, with 13 bases between. Germline CDR1 reads SGHDT; CDR2 reads YYEEEE. This CDR3 has 14 amino acids. The CDR3 coding sequence is TGTGCCAGCAGCAGGGGTCCTTGGGACACTGAAGCTTTCTTT. It translates to CASSRGPWDTEAFF.

The table lists this clonotype with many counts. J is TRBJ1-2 and V is TRBV28, with 8 bases matching TRBD1. This CDR3 spans 11 amino acids. Germline-derived CDR1 and CDR2 are MDHEN and SYDVKM. V gave up 6 bases and J gave up 7 bases; unmatched junction bases: 1. For the CDR3, the DNA is TGTGCCAGCAGGGACAGGGTTGGCTACACCTTC. Protein sequence: CASRDRVGYTF.

The chain couples TRBV7-3 to TRBJ2-7; 7 bases line up with TRBD1. Germline CDR1 is SGHTA and CDR2 is FQGTGA. J gave up 0 bases and V 6 bases, and 5 bases lay outside the gene matches. The CDR3 is made up of 14 amino acids. The CDR3 sequence: CASRPDRNSYEQYF. CDR3 DNA sequence: TGTGCCAGCAGACCGGACAGGAACTCCTACGAGCAGTACTTC.

This clonotype was counted many times. The chain's CDR3 is CASSFRQGANTGELFF. CDR3 in DNA: TGCGCCAGCAGCTTCCGGCAGGGCGCGAACACCGGGGAGCTGTTTTTT. The chain employs TRBV5-1 and TRBJ2-2, with D possibly TRBD1 on 5 matching bases. The V gene's germline CDR1 is SGHRS and CDR2 YFSETQ. The CDR3 covers 16 residues. Trimming left V 2 bases short and J 0 bases short, with 11 bases between.

In its sample, this clonotype was seen many times. The chain links TRBV10-3 to TRBJ2-7; 9 bases align to TRBD2. The CDR3 length is 14 residues. The V gene's germline CDR1 is ENHRY and CDR2 SYGVKD. J gave up 5 bases and V 3 bases, and 5 bases lay outside the gene matches. CDR3 bases: TGTGCCATCAGTGATTTAGCGGGGGTCGACGAGCAGTACTTC. Protein sequence: CAISDLAGVDEQYF.

Many counts were recorded for this clonotype. The chain employs TRBV7-2 and TRBJ1-3, with D uncertain. Germline lookup yields CDR1 SGHTA and CDR2 FQGNSA. The V end was cut by 0 bases, the J end by 0 bases, with 3 bases between. This CDR3 has 14 residues. CDR3 sequence reads: CASSLAFSGNTIYF. CDR3 in DNA: TGTGCCAGCAGCTTAGCATTCTCTGGAAACACCATATATTTT.

The chain couples TRBV29-1 to TRBJ2-1, with 7 bases lining up with TRBD2. V lost 3 bases and J lost 8; bases outside the gene matches: 13. CDR3 length: 15 amino acids. Germline lookup yields CDR1 SQVTM and CDR2 ANQGSEA. As DNA, the CDR3 is TGCAGCGTTGACCCCGAACTAGCGATCGTCGATGAGCAGTTCTTC. Translated, it gives CSVDPELAIVDEQFF.

There are many counts of this clonotype. Relative to the germline gene, one junction end is altered; a read error may explain this. The gene calls are TRBV7-2 and TRBJ1-2; no clear D. The V gene's germline CDR1 is SGHTA and CDR2 FQGNSA. The CDR3 runs to 15 residues. CDR3 sequence (DNA): TGTGCCAGCAGCCACCCCCCGCCGGGGAACTATGACTACACCTTC. Residues: CASSHPPPGNYDYTF. The full variable domain, with the rest looked up from reference TRBV7-2 and TRBJ1-2, is GAGVSQSPSNKVTEKGKDVELRCDPISGHTALYWYRQSLGQGLEFLIYFQGNSAPDKSGLPSDRFSAERTGGSVSTLTIQRTQQEDSAVYLCASSHPPPGNYDYTFGSGTRLTVV.

This clonotype was seen many times. The chain has TRBV7-2 and TRBJ1-3, with 7 positions matching TRBD1. Germline V gene data show CDR1 as SGHTA and CDR2 as FQGNSA. J gave up 1 base and V 4 bases, and 4 bases lay outside the gene matches. The length of the CDR3 is 15 residues. DNA of the CDR3: TGTGCCAGCAGCTCACAGGGGATATCTGGAAACACCATATATTTT. Amino acids: CASSSQGISGNTIYF.

In its sample, this clonotype was seen many times. The chain joins TRBV12-3 or TRBV12-4 to TRBJ1-6; D gene ambiguous. Trimming shortened V by 2 bases and J by 8 bases, and 10 bases separated the two germline ends. The CDR3 sequence is 14 residues long. This CDR3 reads CASSLTRRDSPLHF. Here the CDR3 DNA reads TGTGCCAGCAGTTTAACCAGGAGAGATTCACCCCTCCACTTT.

The gene calls are TRBV5-1 and TRBJ2-1; no firm D call. V was pared by 7 bases and J by 2 bases, with 4 bases between. This CDR3 is built from 11 residues. The germline CDR1 and CDR2 sequences are SGHRS and YFSETQ. The CDR3 here is CASATYNEQFF. The CDR3 nucleotides are TGCGCCAGCGCGACCTACAATGAGCAGTTCTTC.

This clonotype has a handful of counts. The rearrangement joins TRBV6-2 or TRBV6-3 to TRBJ2-7, with TRBD1 identical over 7 bases. Trimming took 0 bases from V and 3 from J; bases not matched to a gene: 2. Germline CDR1 and CDR2: MNHEY and SVGEGT. The CDR3 is 14 residues long. The CDR3 sequence: CASSYSQGIYEQYF. The CDR3 DNA is TGTGCCAGCAGTTACTCACAGGGGATCTACGAGCAGTACTTC.

Notes on this clonotype: This sequence may be a read error, since a much larger clone differs from it by one base. V gene TRBV7-2 combines with J gene TRBJ2-1, with 11 bases matching TRBD2. The CDR3 spans 15 residues. In germline, CDR1 is SGHTA, CDR2 FQGNSA. CDR3 sequence (DNA): TGTGCCAACAGCCAGACTAGCGGGGCTTACAATGAGCAGTTCTTC. Translation: CANSQTSGAYNEQFF.